Sequencing of this T cell receptor beta chain was carried out in a study of molecular identifiers for immune sequencing clone quantification. Overall study results and limits: Spiked Jurkat TCR RNA equivalent to one cell was reportedly detectable in approximately 980,000 naive cells. The study found clones above 20 RNA copies held over 99% of effector molecules and under 1% in naive cells.

Sorting selected naive CD8 T cells with a CD8+CD4-CCR7+CD45RA+ phenotype. In its sample, this clonotype was seen many times. The antigen is unknown. The CDR3 consists of 15 residues. Germline CDR1 reads SNHLY; CDR2 reads FYNNEI. Trimming took 6 bases from V and 4 from J, leaving 19 bases between them. Making the bulk TCR libraries relied on previously described methods and listed TCR primers. TCRdb recomputed calls from the PCR reads with MiXCR, one row per CDR3 protein. Of some 41,000 distinct CDR3 sequences detected, about 24% appear once; the ten largest clones hold around 1%. Sequenced material: naive CD8+ T cells from blood, with Jurkat cell RNA spiked in. Subset reported: FACS-sorted CD8+CD4-CCR7+CD45RA+ naive T cells. This sequence was found in a human donor in good health. Some libraries in this study had Jurkat cell RNA spiked in. This chain uses TRBV2 with TRBJ2-7, with D possibly being TRBD1 (5 bases). DNA of the CDR3: TGTGCCAGCAGCCCCTCGGACATAAGCTATTACGAGCAGTACTTC. As protein: CASSPSDISYYEQYF.